This T cell receptor beta chain was sequenced in a study of T cells in Graves' hyperthyroidism and ophthalmopathy. The CDR3 loop spans 14 amino acids. Germline loops: CDR1 MDHEN, CDR2 SYDVKM. V lost 5 bases and J lost 0; bases outside the gene matches: 4. Using RNA transcripts as the source, TCR beta CDR3 regions were amplified. A set of HTBI primers served as the primers for a first-round RT-PCR of the TCR CDR3. TCRdb reanalysed the multiplex PCR reads using MiXCR and keeps one entry per CDR3 protein. The data hold a few hundred thousand distinct CDR3 sequences, with around 16% observed a single time. This clonotype was seen at least ten times.

The sequenced material came from blood. This sequence joins TRBV28 and TRBJ2-7; 7 positions match TRBD2. This TCR came from a woman aged 18-29 years with Graves' hyperthyroidism that later progressed to Graves' ophthalmopathy. Here the CDR3 reads CASSISGTSYEQYF. The CDR3 nucleotides read TGTGCCAGCAGTATAAGCGGGACCTCCTACGAGCAGTACTTC.